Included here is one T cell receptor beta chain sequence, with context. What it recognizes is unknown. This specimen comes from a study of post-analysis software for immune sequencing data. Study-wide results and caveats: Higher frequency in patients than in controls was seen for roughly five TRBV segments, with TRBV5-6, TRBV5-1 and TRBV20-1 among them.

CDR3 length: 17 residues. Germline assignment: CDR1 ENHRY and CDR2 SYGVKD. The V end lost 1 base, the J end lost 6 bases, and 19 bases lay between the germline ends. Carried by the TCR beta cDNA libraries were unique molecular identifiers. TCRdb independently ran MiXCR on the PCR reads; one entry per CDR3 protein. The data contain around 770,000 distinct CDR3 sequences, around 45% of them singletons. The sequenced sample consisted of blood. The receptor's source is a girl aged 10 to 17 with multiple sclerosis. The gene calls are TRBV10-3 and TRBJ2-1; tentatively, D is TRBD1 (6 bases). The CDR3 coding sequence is TGTGCCATCAGTGAGTTTACTCAGGGGTGGAGGAGCAATGAGCAGTTCTTC. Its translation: CAISEFTQGWRSNEQFF.